This section outlines one TCR beta chain sequence together with its context. Germline values: CDR1 MNHEY, CDR2 SVGAGI. V was pared by 6 bases and J by 7 bases, with 12 bases between. The CDR3 covers 12 residues. Generated by immunoSEQ multiplex PCR, the TCRdb table keeps only in-frame clones and is missing some. Among some 120,000 clones listed, 85% were seen once. This record belongs to a study of blood T cell repertoires in COVID-19. Study information: In each case, the material was cDNA or gDNA derived from T cells, B-cell-depleted T cells, or PBMCs.

The sequence came from a man older than 75 with active or convalescent COVID-19. The rearrangement uses TRBV6-5 and TRBJ1-1, with D possibly TRBD1 on 6 matching bases. Sequencing was carried out using peripheral blood. Written as DNA, the CDR3 is TGTGCCAGCAGCAGGGGAGTCGGTGAAGCTTTCTTT. Protein product: CASSRGVGEAFF.